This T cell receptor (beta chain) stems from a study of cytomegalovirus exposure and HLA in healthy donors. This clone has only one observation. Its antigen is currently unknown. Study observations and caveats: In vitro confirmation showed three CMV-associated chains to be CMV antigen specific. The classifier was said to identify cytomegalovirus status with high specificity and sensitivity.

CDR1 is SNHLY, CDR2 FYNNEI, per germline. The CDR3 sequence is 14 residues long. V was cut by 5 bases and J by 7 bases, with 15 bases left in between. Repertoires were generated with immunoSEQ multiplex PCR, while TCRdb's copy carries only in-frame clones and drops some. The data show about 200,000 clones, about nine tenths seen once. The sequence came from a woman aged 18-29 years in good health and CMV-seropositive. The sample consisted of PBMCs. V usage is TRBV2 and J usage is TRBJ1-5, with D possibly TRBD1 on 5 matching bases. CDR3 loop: CASSWEGIGQPQHF. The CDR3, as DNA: TGTGCCAGCAGTTGGGAGGGGATAGGACAGCCCCAGCATTTT.